These 5 T cell receptor beta chains came from one sample sequenced in a study of OX40 agonist ivuxolimab in advanced cancers. The assay was immunoSEQ multiplex PCR, and TCRdb's table has in-frame clones only and misses some. Among under 95,000 clones, 86% were seen once, and the ten largest hold 6.5% to 7.5%. This material consisted of CD4+ or CD8+ T cells sorted from blood, taken in a trial of the OX40 agonist ivuxolimab. The receptors originated from an adult with an advanced solid tumor such as melanoma, head and neck, liver or kidney cancer.

V and J are TRBV7-8 and TRBJ2-2; TRBD2 matches 8 bases. The trim removed 1 base at V and 7 bases at J, leaving 5 bases unmatched. The CDR3 extends over 15 amino acids. CDR1 is SGHVS and CDR2 is FQNEAQ in the germline V gene. The CDR3 spells CASSLDGRADGELFF. Here the CDR3 DNA reads TGTGCCAGCAGCTTAGACGGGAGGGCCGACGGGGAGCTGTTTTTT.

The chain carries TRBV19 and TRBJ2-7, with D possibly called TRBD1 or TRBD2 (5 bases each). CDR1 and CDR2 (germline): LNHDA, SQIVND (reference sequence). The CDR3 is 14 residues long. V gave up 3 bases and J gave up 6 bases, with 15 bases separating them. CDR3 bases: TGTGCCAGTAGTATGGGGCCCGGTGCGGGCGAGCAGTACTTC. Protein sequence: CASSMGPGAGEQYF.

This clone showed up just a few times. The J gene is TRBJ2-1, the V gene TRBV18, with D perhaps TRBD2 (6 bases). Germline-derived CDR1 and CDR2 are KGHSH and LQKENI. Trimming pared 3 bases from V and 0 bases from J, leaving 6 bases between. There are 14 residues in the CDR3. CDR3 nucleotides: TGTGCCAGCTCACCGGACTACTCCTACAATGAGCAGTTCTTC. Translating gives CASSPDYSYNEQFF.

The J gene is TRBJ1-5, the V gene TRBV19; TRBD1 agrees at 7 bases. Germline trimming cut 6 bases from V and 5 bases from J; bases unmatched to any gene: 10. There are 15 residues in the CDR3. Per the germline V gene, CDR1 is LNHDA and CDR2 is SQIVND (reference sequence). In nucleotides, the CDR3 is TGTGCCAGTAGGGGAATTACAGGGGCCGATCAGCCCCAGCATTTT. Protein sequence: CASRGITGADQPQHF.

The gene calls are TRBV12-5 and TRBJ1-1; D uncertain. The CDR3 covers 14 residues. Trimming removed 1 base from V and 0 bases from J, with 6 bases in between. Germline CDR1 is LGHNT and CDR2 is FRNRAP. The CDR3 is CASGLGGVNTEAFF. Here the CDR3 DNA reads TGTGCTAGTGGTTTGGGAGGAGTGAACACTGAAGCTTTCTTT.